The clone carrying this TCR beta chain came up many times. Its cognate antigen is unknown. This entry belongs to a study of beta chain bispecific antibodies for T cell cancers. Study information: Surface TRBV12 (TRBV12-3) was on Jurkat, TRBV5-5 on HPB-ALL. Study-wide results and caveats: Normal T cells contributed less of the targeted TRBV signal than the leukemia cells did.

T cells were expanded from blood mononuclear cells for about 3 days with anti-CD3 OKT3 or CD3/CD28 beads. Culture medium contained IL-2 at about 100 IU/ml and IL-7 at around 5.4 ng/ml. Bispecific antibody was added to around 5 x 10^4 normal T cells and around 5 x 10^4 target cells. Libraries carried unique molecular identifiers used for clonotype counts. TCRdb independently ran MiXCR on the 5' RACE reads; one entry per CDR3 protein. The sample holds some 20,000 distinct CDR3 sequences, roughly 2.6% seen once. V lost 5 bases, J lost 6 bases, and 12 bases lay in between. Germline CDR1 MGHRA, CDR2 YSYEKL. This CDR3 has 13 residues.

The chain carries TRBV4-1 and TRBJ2-3; D ambiguous. Sample: healthy donor T cells cultured with leukemia cells. This TCR was sampled from a human donor in good health. Some clones in this sample may be carry-over from other donors' samples. In DNA form, the CDR3 reads TGCGCCAGCAGCGTAGACCCGGCCGATACGCAGTATTTT. It specifies CASSVDPADTQYF.